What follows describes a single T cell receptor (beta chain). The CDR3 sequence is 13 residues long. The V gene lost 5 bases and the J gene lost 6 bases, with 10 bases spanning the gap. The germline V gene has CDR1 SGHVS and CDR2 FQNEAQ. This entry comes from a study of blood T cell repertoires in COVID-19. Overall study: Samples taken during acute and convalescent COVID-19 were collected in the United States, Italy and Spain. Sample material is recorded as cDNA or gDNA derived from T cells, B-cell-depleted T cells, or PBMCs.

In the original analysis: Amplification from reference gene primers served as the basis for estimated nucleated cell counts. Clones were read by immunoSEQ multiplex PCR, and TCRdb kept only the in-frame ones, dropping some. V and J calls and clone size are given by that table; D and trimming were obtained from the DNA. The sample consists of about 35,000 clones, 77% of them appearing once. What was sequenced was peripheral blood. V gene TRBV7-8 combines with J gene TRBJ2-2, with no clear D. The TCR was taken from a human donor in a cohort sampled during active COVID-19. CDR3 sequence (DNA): TGTGCCAGCAGCGACACTGGCGCCGGGGAGCTGTTTTTT. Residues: CASSDTGAGELFF.